This TCR beta chain stems from a study of T cell changes during pregnancy in multiple sclerosis. CDR3 size: 14 residues. The trim removed 5 bases at V and 7 bases at J, leaving 8 bases unmatched. In germline, CDR1 is ENHRY, CDR2 SYGVKD. The table came from immunoSEQ multiplex PCR; TCRdb's copy has only in-frame clones and leaves some out. The table shows tens of thousands of clones, with approximately 92% occurring only once. This receptor was taken from a female donor with multiple sclerosis, enrolled in a pregnancy study. This specimen consisted of CD4+ T cells from peripheral blood mononuclear cells, obtained in the third trimester of pregnancy. The chain has TRBV10-3 and TRBJ1-5, with 7 bases matching TRBD1. CDR3 sequence reads: CAISRQGVKQPQHF. For the CDR3, the DNA is TGTGCCATCAGTCGCCAGGGGGTGAAACAGCCCCAGCATTTT.